These 13 T cell receptor beta chains were sequenced from one sample in a study of regulatory T cells in long-lasting Graves disease. Specified time point: persistent/refractory GD, antithyroid drugs over 5 years with positive TRAb. PBMC-extracted RNA yielded the TCR library. HTBI primers from iRepertoire and Arm-PCR of CDR3 regions yielded the TCR beta libraries. Using its own MiXCR run on the multiplex PCR reads, TCRdb lists one record per CDR3 protein. The sample lists 400,000 to 600,000 distinct CDR3 sequences; roughly a fifth were seen once. Source: peripheral blood mononuclear cells (PBMCs), taken when the disease was refractory, from a patient treated with antithyroid drugs. Receptors were obtained from a female donor with Graves disease.

To note about this clonotype: Given a much more abundant clone one base away, this may be a read error. The chain links TRBV19 to TRBJ1-5, with 12 bases lining up with TRBD1. V was pared by 3 bases and J by 4 bases, with 10 bases of the junction left unmatched. The CDR3 contains 18 residues. Germline V CDR1 and CDR2: LNHDA, SQIVND (reference sequence). CDR3 protein: CASSIRDRGRIWNQPQHF. The CDR3 DNA reads TGTGCCAGTAGTATTCGGGACAGGGGGCGAATATGGAATCAGCCCCAGCATTTT.

Notes on this clonotype: A much bigger clone sits one base away, suggesting this may be a read error. As the CDR3 is not closed by the conserved phenylalanine or tryptophan, this likely results from a read error. The chain is built from TRBV6-2 or TRBV6-3 and TRBJ1-1; D not resolved. Germline CDR1 MNHEY, CDR2 SVGEGT. The CDR3 totals 15 residues. The germline V and J ends were trimmed by 4 bases and 2 bases, with 14 bases remaining between them. CDR3 DNA sequence: TGTGCCAGCAGTTCGCGGGCAGGTATCAACACTGAAGCTTTCATT. This gives the protein CASSSRAGINTEAFI.

This clonotype showed up just a few times. An end of the junction does not agree with germline; a read error may underlie this. This chain joins TRBV6-2 or TRBV6-3 and TRBJ2-7, with D tentatively TRBD1 (5 bases). CDR1 MNHEY and CDR2 SVGEGT come from the germline V gene. This CDR3 is 15 amino acids long. Here the CDR3 reads CASSNSRVPNYEQYF. CDR3 coding DNA: TGTGCCAGCAGTAACTCCAGGGTCCCCAACTACGAGCAGTACTTC.

This clonotype occurred a few times. The J gene is TRBJ2-7, the V gene TRBV6-1, with D perhaps matching TRBD1 (6 bases). CDR1 MNHNS and CDR2 SASEGT come from the germline V gene. V was shortened by 6 bases and J by 0 bases, with 21 bases between the two germline ends. The CDR3 sequence is 17 residues long. In DNA, the CDR3 is TGTGCCAGCAGCCCCGGTAGACAGGATTTCTTCTCCTACGAGCAGTACTTC. Amino acid sequence: CASSPGRQDFFSYEQYF.

The V call is TRBV9, the J call TRBJ1-1; TRBD1 agrees at 12 bases. This CDR3 has 14 residues. The germline gives CDR1 SGDLS, CDR2 YYNGEE. V was pared by 2 bases and J by 6 bases, with 2 bases of the junction left unmatched. Here the CDR3 reads CASSVGTGGSEAFF. In DNA form, the CDR3 reads TGTGCCAGCAGCGTGGGGACAGGGGGCTCTGAAGCTTTCTTT.

The chain joins TRBV20-1 to TRBJ2-2, with 7 bases that match TRBD2. The V segment lost 1 base and the J segment 5 bases; nucleotides outside the gene matches: 16. From germline, CDR1 is DFQATT and CDR2 SNEGSKA (reference sequence). This CDR3 comprises 18 residues. CDR3 protein: CSARVVSGSAGRTGELFF. The CDR3 region has the DNA TGCAGTGCTAGAGTGGTTAGCGGGTCCGCTGGTAGGACCGGGGAGCTGTTTTTT.

This clonotype has just a few counts. The chain uses TRBV19 and TRBJ1-2, with TRBD1 identical over 7 bases. Germline V gene sequence: CDR1 LNHDA, CDR2 SQIVND (reference sequence). The CDR3 spans 12 residues. The junction had 3 bases not matched to a gene; V was cut back by 7 bases and J by 4 bases. For the CDR3, the DNA is TGTGCCAGTACCGGGACAGCCTATGGCTACACCTTC. Its protein is CASTGTAYGYTF. Combining the CDR3 with reference TRBV19 and TRBJ1-2 gives the whole variable domain DGGITQSPKYLFRKEGQNVTLSCEQNLNHDAMYWYRQDPGQGLRLIYYSQIVNDFQKGDIAEGYSVSREKKESFPLTVTSAQKNPTAFYLCASTGTAYGYTFGSGTRLTVV.

CDR3 amino acids: CASSIGTSGYSYEQYF. In nucleotides, the CDR3 is TGTGCCAGTAGTATCGGTACTAGCGGATACTCCTACGAGCAGTACTTC. This rearrangement joins TRBV19 to TRBJ2-7, with 8 bases identical to TRBD2. The germline V gene has CDR1 LNHDA and CDR2 SQIVND (reference sequence). The CDR3 totals 16 residues. V trimming: 3 bases; J trimming: 0 bases; junction bases outside the gene matches: 7.

This clonotype was found a few times. The chain combines TRBV11-2 with TRBJ1-3, with D unresolved. Trimming removed 3 bases from V and 2 bases from J, with 14 bases in between. Germline CDR1 is SGHAT and CDR2 is FQNNGV. This CDR3 is built from 16 residues. CDR3 nucleotides: TGTGCCAGCAGCTTGGGGATCCTCGGCCCTGGAAACACCATATATTTT. Protein: CASSLGILGPGNTIYF.

This clonotype occurred many times. The chain combines TRBV11-2 with TRBJ1-1; TRBD1 might be the D (5 bases). The CDR3 is 16 amino acids. V was clipped by 2 bases and J by 1 base, with 14 bases between them. From germline, CDR1 is SGHAT and CDR2 FQNNGV. CDR3 DNA sequence: TGTGCCAGCAGCTTATCATGGCCAGGGACGAACACTGAAGCTTTCTTT. Its protein product is CASSLSWPGTNTEAFF.

This clonotype was found a few times. The chain employs TRBV7-3 and TRBJ2-7; tentative D call: TRBD1 (6 bases). This CDR3 comprises 13 residues. Trimming removed 8 bases from V and 0 bases from J, with 11 bases in between. Per the germline V gene, CDR1 is SGHTA and CDR2 is FQGTGA. The CDR3 region is CASAPGDSYEQYF. The CDR3 DNA follows: TGTGCCAGCGCCCCAGGGGACTCCTACGAGCAGTACTTC.

CDR3 coding DNA: TGTGCCTGGAATCATGGGGGAGGACAAAACATTCAGTACTTC. Amino acid sequence: CAWNHGGGQNIQYF. This chain connects TRBV30 to TRBJ2-4; tentative D call: TRBD2 (6 bases). This CDR3 region has 14 residues. The V and J ends lost 4 bases and 5 bases respectively, with 15 bases between them. Germline assignment: CDR1 GTSNPN and CDR2 SVGIG (reference sequence).

This chain joins TRBV5-1 and TRBJ2-7; a possible D gene is TRBD2 (6 bases). CDR1 and CDR2 from the germline V gene are SGHRS and YFSETQ. The CDR3 extends over 19 amino acids. The V and J ends lost 3 bases and 0 bases respectively, with 25 bases between them. CDR3 bases: TGCGCCAGCAGCTCCGGTGGGGAACTGGGACTCTTGGTCTCCTACGAGCAGTACTTC. Protein: CASSSGGELGLLVSYEQYF. The variable domain in full, with the rest retrieved from reference TRBV5-1 and TRBJ2-7, is KAGVTQTPRYLIKTRGQQVTLSCSPISGHRSVSWYQQTPGQGLQFLFEYFSETQRNKGNFPGRFSGRQFSNSRSEMNVSTLELGDSALYLCASSSGGELGLLVSYEQYFGPGTRLTVT.